The clone carrying this T cell receptor beta chain is a singleton in its sample. Antigen: not known. Per the germline V gene, CDR1 is SNHLY and CDR2 is FYNNEI. This CDR3 is 16 amino acids long. The V end lost 4 bases, the J end lost 4 bases, and 16 bases lay between the germline ends. This entry comes from a study of shared clonotypes between healthy human individuals. All donors were healthy HIV-negative adults lacking recent acute infections or vaccinations. General study points: Larger richness was generally estimated for naive than memory subsets. Relative to their counterparts shared across all four donors, non-shared clonotypes exhibited diminished generation probabilities.

In the authors' workflow: ImmunoSEQ yielded junction-only sequences lacking quality scores, so filtering differed. The repertoire was sequenced with immunoSEQ multiplex PCR; TCRdb's copy has only in-frame clones and lacks some. Clonal size and the V and J genes are those of that table, whereas D and trimming came from the DNA. The table has approximately 400,000 clones, approximately 97% seen once; the top ten hold about 0.34%. J is TRBJ1-4 and V is TRBV2; the D is unclear. Sample: memory CD8+ T cells sorted from blood. Subset: CD45RO+ cells pooled with CCR7-negative TemRA cells. The origin of this receptor is a man aged 25-45 years in good health. The DNA of the CDR3 is TGTGCCAGCAGTGTGTCAAGGGAGGCTCTTAATGAAAAACTGTTTTTT. The encoded protein is CASSVSREALNEKLFF.